These T cell receptor beta chains were read from a single sample in a study of blood T cell repertoires in COVID-19. The repertoire was sequenced with immunoSEQ multiplex PCR; TCRdb's copy has only in-frame clones and lacks some. Here the sample spans 110,000 to 150,000 clones, just over 85% being singletons. What was sequenced was PBMCs or T cells enriched from blood (not recorded which). The receptors derive from a man between 45 and 60 years old who had recovered from COVID-19. Both conserved end residues are part of each CDR3. A D gene is named only where the DNA matches it firmly.

V gene: TRBV28
J gene: TRBJ1-1
CDR3 length: 15
D gene: NA
CDR3 protein: CASSFIQGSGTEAFF

V gene: TRBV6-5
J gene: TRBJ2-2
CDR3 length: 15
D gene: NA
CDR3 protein: CASSYSTGNTGELFF

V gene: TRBV7-9
J gene: TRBJ1-1
CDR3 length: 14
D gene: TRBD1
CDR3 protein: CASSLRQGNTEAFF

V gene: TRBV7-7
J gene: TRBJ2-5
CDR3 length: 14
D gene: NA
CDR3 protein: CASSLVAGSETQYF

V gene: TRBV7-2
J gene: TRBJ1-5
CDR3 length: 13
D gene: NA
CDR3 protein: CASSLERDQPQHF

V gene: TRBV5-1
J gene: TRBJ1-4
CDR3 length: 15
D gene: TRBD1
CDR3 protein: CASSLGDRGHEKLFF

V gene: TRBV11-3
J gene: TRBJ2-1
CDR3 length: 11
D gene: NA
CDR3 protein: CASSSADEQFF

V gene: TRBV9
J gene: TRBJ2-2
CDR3 length: 12
D gene: NA
CDR3 protein: CASSFRIGELFF

V gene: TRBV29-1
J gene: TRBJ2-2
CDR3 length: 15
D gene: TRBD1
CDR3 protein: CSVEDLGQGAGELFF

V gene: TRBV5-6
J gene: TRBJ2-3
CDR3 length: 18
D gene: NA
CDR3 protein: CASSPDRRPSFGTDTQYF

V gene: TRBV10-3
J gene: TRBJ2-3
CDR3 length: 15
D gene: TRBD2
CDR3 protein: CATSLGGGLTDTQYF

V gene: TRBV9
J gene: TRBJ1-1
CDR3 length: 13
D gene: NA
CDR3 protein: CASSEYMNTEAFF

V gene: TRBV5-4
J gene: TRBJ2-5
CDR3 length: 15
D gene: TRBD2
CDR3 protein: CASRGGTSGQETQYF

V gene: TRBV6-4
J gene: TRBJ2-1
CDR3 length: 15
D gene: TRBD2
CDR3 protein: CANIGLAGQNNEQFF

V gene: TRBV5-1
J gene: TRBJ1-3
CDR3 length: 15
D gene: NA
CDR3 protein: CASSLDRSSGNTIYF

V gene: TRBV5-1
J gene: TRBJ2-7
CDR3 length: 15
D gene: TRBD2
CDR3 protein: CASSGGLANPYEQYF

V gene: TRBV11-3
J gene: TRBJ1-1
CDR3 length: 12
D gene: TRBD1
CDR3 protein: CASSTQGTEAFF

V gene: TRBV11-2
J gene: TRBJ1-4
CDR3 length: 16
D gene: NA
CDR3 protein: CASSSLQGTTNEKLFF

V gene: TRBV5-6
J gene: TRBJ1-2
CDR3 length: 13
D gene: NA
CDR3 protein: CASSLDQVRGYTF

V gene: TRBV5-1
J gene: TRBJ1-1
CDR3 length: 17
D gene: TRBD1
CDR3 protein: CASSDGQGTLFGTEAFF

V gene: TRBV12-5
J gene: TRBJ2-3
CDR3 length: 15
D gene: TRBD1
CDR3 protein: CASGLEGAWTDTQYF

V gene: TRBV12-3/TRBV12-4
J gene: TRBJ1-5
CDR3 length: 12
D gene: NA
CDR3 protein: CASQIAGQPQHF

V gene: TRBV5-5
J gene: TRBJ2-3
CDR3 length: 17
D gene: NA
CDR3 protein: CASSPGEGDWGTDTQYF